This T cell receptor beta chain derives from a study of shared clonotypes between healthy human individuals. Generated by immunoSEQ multiplex PCR, the TCRdb table keeps only in-frame clones and is missing some. The table lists about 690,000 clones, around 90% of them singletons, with 30% to 40% in the top ten. The V and J ends lost 4 bases and 5 bases, in that order; junction bases with no gene match: 8. This CDR3 is 14 amino acids long. Germline lookup yields CDR1 SGDLS and CDR2 YYNGEE. Donors, healthy HIV-negative adults, lacked recent acute infections or vaccinations. Specimen: memory CD8+ T cells from PBMCs. As to subset: CD45RO+ cells pooled with CCR7-negative TemRA cells. This sequence originates from a man younger than 35 in good health. Some clones in this sample may be carry-over from other donors' samples. This chain links TRBV9 with TRBJ2-7; 8 positions match TRBD2. In DNA, the CDR3 is TGTGCCAGCAGCCCCCCGGGGGGGATTCACGAGCAGTACTTC. It encodes CASSPPGGIHEQYF.